Listed here are 17 T cell receptor beta chains from one sample, sequenced in a study of radiation and T cells in renal cell carcinoma. TCRdb's table, derived via immunoSEQ multiplex PCR, lists solely in-frame clones and lacks some. The sample has about 130,000 clones, roughly 80% seen once; the top ten hold approximately 3%. This sample's time point: baseline pretreatment blood. Sample treatment: 15 Gy SBRT to primary tumor, nephrectomy 4 weeks later. Sequencing used blood, obtained from a patient whose treatment included radiotherapy and nephrectomy. These receptors all come from a woman aged 60-75 years with renal cell carcinoma.

The chain links TRBV7-6 to TRBJ2-3; 8 bases fit TRBD1. J was trimmed by 5 bases and V by 0 bases; bases with no gene match: 1. The CDR3 covers 14 residues. Per germline, CDR1 SGHVS and CDR2 FNYEAQ. CDR3 nucleotides: TGTGCCAGCAGCTTAGCTGGACAGGGAGATACGCAGTATTTT. This encodes CASSLAGQGDTQYF.

The rearrangement uses TRBV7-8 and TRBJ2-2; TRBD1 matches 8 bases. The CDR3 sequence is 14 residues long. Per germline, CDR1 SGHVS and CDR2 FQNEAQ. Trimming removed 3 bases from V and 9 bases from J; junction bases left unmatched: 6. The CDR3 DNA follows: TGTGCCAGCAGCTTCGGACAGGGAGGCCGGGAGCTGTTTTTT. It translates to CASSFGQGGRELFF.

This clone was recorded only once. The rearrangement links TRBV2 to TRBJ1-1, with 11 bases identical to TRBD1. The ends lost 4 bases at V and 5 bases at J; junction bases unmatched: 3. This CDR3 contains 14 residues. The germline V gene has CDR1 SNHLY and CDR2 FYNNEI. The CDR3 loop reads CASSGTGGGTEAFF. In DNA form, the CDR3 reads TGTGCCAGCAGTGGGACAGGGGGCGGTACTGAAGCTTTCTTT.

This chain connects TRBV19 to TRBJ1-1; D perhaps matches TRBD1 (5 bases). The CDR3 spans 14 residues. Trimming took 5 bases from V and 4 from J, leaving 14 bases between them. Germline CDR1 LNHDA, CDR2 SQIVND (reference sequence). CDR3 sequence: CASSWQGHSTEAFF. The DNA of the CDR3 is TGTGCCAGTAGTTGGCAGGGCCACTCCACTGAAGCTTTCTTT.

V is TRBV4-2 and J is TRBJ2-7; maybe TRBD1 (6 bases). CDR1 and CDR2 (germline): LGHNA, YNFKEQ. V dropped 3 bases and J dropped 3 bases, with 33 bases sitting between them. The CDR3 length is 21 residues. The CDR3 here is CASSHTGRASIDTRHLYEQYF. Written as DNA, the CDR3 is TGTGCCAGCAGCCATACAGGGCGGGCTAGCATTGATACCCGTCACCTCTACGAGCAGTACTTC.

The chain employs TRBV9 and TRBJ2-2; TRBD1 might be the D (6 bases). Trimming shortened V by 3 bases and J by 2 bases, and 14 bases separated the two germline ends. The CDR3 loop spans 16 amino acids. CDR1 and CDR2 from the germline V gene are SGDLS and YYNGEE. The CDR3 spells CASSAGHNINTGELFF. DNA for the CDR3: TGTGCCAGCAGCGCGGGACACAATATCAACACCGGGGAGCTGTTTTTT.

This clone appeared a single time. The genes are TRBV30 and TRBJ1-3; TRBD1 is a possible D gene (6 bases). The CDR3 contains 17 residues. Trimming cost V 0 bases and J 3 bases, with 18 bases left between them. Germline V gives CDR1 GTSNPN, CDR2 SVGIG (reference sequence). The CDR3: CAWSVVWQGSVGNTIYF. The CDR3 DNA sequence: TGTGCCTGGAGTGTTGTATGGCAGGGGAGTGTTGGAAACACCATATATTTT.

The chain employs TRBV5-4 and TRBJ2-3; D remains unclear. The CDR3 loop spans 13 amino acids. Germline V gene sequence: CDR1 SGHNT, CDR2 YYREEE (reference sequence). V gave up 0 bases and J gave up 1 base, with 3 bases separating them. The CDR3 coding sequence is TGTGCCAGCAGCTTGGTTGGCACAGATACGCAGTATTTT. This translates into CASSLVGTDTQYF. Variable domain in full (rest from reference TRBV5-4 and TRBJ2-3): ETGVTQSPTHLIKTRGQQVTLRCSSQSGHNTVSWYQQALGQGPQFIFQYYREEENGRGNFPPRFSGLQFPNYSSELNVNALELDDSALYLCASSLVGTDTQYFGPGTRLTVL.

This sequence joins TRBV5-1 and TRBJ2-3, with 10 bases fitting TRBD2. Trimming took 3 bases from V and 9 from J; bases not matched to a gene: 16. Germline lookup yields CDR1 SGHRS and CDR2 YFSETQ. The CDR3 runs 17 residues. CDR3 loop: CASSWGIAGGRVRTQYF. For the CDR3, the DNA is TGCGCCAGCAGCTGGGGTATAGCGGGGGGCCGAGTACGGACGCAGTATTTT.

This clone was seen a handful of times. The gene calls are TRBV30 and TRBJ1-5; D is ambiguous. This CDR3 has 13 amino acids. V lost 5 bases and J 0 bases, leaving 8 bases between the germline ends. Germline V gene sequence: CDR1 GTSNPN, CDR2 SVGIG (reference sequence). DNA for the CDR3: TGTGCCTGGGGCTTGTATAGCAATCAGCCCCAGCATTTT. Encoded protein: CAWGLYSNQPQHF. The full variable domain, in which reference TRBV30 and TRBJ1-5 provide the parts outside the CDR3, is SQTIHQWPATLVQPVGSPLSLECTVEGTSNPNLYWYRQAAGRGLQLLFYSVGIGQISSEVPQNLSASRPQDRQFILSSKKLLLSDSGFYLCAWGLYSNQPQHFGDGTRLSIL.

Of note for this clone: The sample has other DNA sequences that encode this CDR3 too. The rearrangement links TRBV7-9 to TRBJ2-5; D is possibly TRBD1 (5 bases). This CDR3 is 14 amino acids long. The germline CDR1 and CDR2 sequences are SEHNR and FQNEAQ (reference sequence). The germline V and J ends were trimmed by 5 bases and 2 bases, with 12 bases remaining between them. The CDR3 loop is CASSATAEQETQYF. CDR3 DNA: TGTGCCAGCAGCGCGACAGCAGAACAAGAGACCCAGTACTTC.

The chain employs TRBV7-9 and TRBJ2-4, with 7 bases lining up with TRBD1. CDR3 length: 15 amino acids. Trimming at V came to 5 bases and at J to 6 bases, leaving 10 bases not matched to a gene. Germline-derived CDR1 and CDR2 are SEHNR and FQNEAQ (reference sequence). CDR3 nucleotide sequence: TGTGCCAGCAGCACCGACTACTCAGGGGGAAACATTCAGTACTTC. Amino acid sequence: CASSTDYSGGNIQYF.

This sequence joins TRBV6-4 and TRBJ2-2; the D call may be TRBD1 or TRBD2 (6 bases each). Deletions cut 5 bases from V and 1 base from J, with 14 bases between. Germline CDR1 reads MRHNA; CDR2 reads SNTAGT. The CDR3 runs to 16 residues. Here the CDR3 reads CASSKEGGMNTGELFF. The CDR3 DNA reads TGTGCCAGCAGTAAAGAGGGGGGCATGAACACCGGGGAGCTGTTTTTT.

The chain uses TRBV9 and TRBJ1-1; tentative D call: TRBD1 (5 bases). From germline, CDR1 is SGDLS and CDR2 YYNGEE. Trimming removed 4 bases at V and 0 bases at J, with 10 bases between. CDR3 size: 14 residues. CDR3 in DNA: TGTGCCAGCAGCCGGGACGGAATGAACACTGAAGCTTTCTTT. This translates into CASSRDGMNTEAFF.

The CDR3 is CASSLRHEQYF. As DNA, the CDR3 is TGTGCCAGCAGCTTAAGACACGAGCAGTACTTC. The chain carries TRBV7-9 and TRBJ2-7; D remains unclear. The CDR3 covers 11 residues. V lost 2 bases to trimming and J lost 5 bases, with 4 bases between them. The V gene's germline CDR1 is SEHNR and CDR2 FQNEAQ (reference sequence).

The genes are TRBV29-1 and TRBJ1-2; unclear D gene. Germline CDR1 is SQVTM and CDR2 is ANQGSEA. The CDR3 has 12 residues. The V end lost 4 bases, the J end lost 4 bases, and 10 bases lay between the germline ends. CDR3 in amino acids: CSVVGSIYGYTF. The CDR3 nucleotides read TGCAGCGTTGTTGGGTCAATCTATGGCTACACCTTC.

This clone appeared many times. J is TRBJ1-5 and V is TRBV5-6, with D possibly TRBD1 on 6 matching bases. Germline values: CDR1 SGHDT, CDR2 YYEEEE. CDR3 length: 12 amino acids. V was clipped by 3 bases and J by 9 bases, with 10 bases between them. The CDR3, as DNA: TGTGCCAGCAGCTCGGGACATTTGCCCCAGCATTTT. Encoded protein: CASSSGHLPQHF. The variable domain in full, completed from reference TRBV5-6 and TRBJ1-5, reads DAGVTQSPTHLIKTRGQQVTLRCSPKSGHDTVSWYQQALGQGPQFIFQYYEEEERQRGNFPDRFSGHQFPNYSSELNVNALLLGDSALYLCASSSGHLPQHFGDGTRLSIL.